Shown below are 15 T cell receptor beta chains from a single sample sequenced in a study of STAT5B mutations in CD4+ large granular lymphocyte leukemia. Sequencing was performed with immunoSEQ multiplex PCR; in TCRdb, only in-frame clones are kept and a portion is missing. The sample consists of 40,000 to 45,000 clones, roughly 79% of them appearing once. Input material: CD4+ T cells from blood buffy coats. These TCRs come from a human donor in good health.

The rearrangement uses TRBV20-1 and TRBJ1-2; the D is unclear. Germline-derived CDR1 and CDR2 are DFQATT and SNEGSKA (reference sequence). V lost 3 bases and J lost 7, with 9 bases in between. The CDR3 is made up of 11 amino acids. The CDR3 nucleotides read TGCAGTGCTAGTGAGAACCGTGGCTACACCTTC. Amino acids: CSASENRGYTF.

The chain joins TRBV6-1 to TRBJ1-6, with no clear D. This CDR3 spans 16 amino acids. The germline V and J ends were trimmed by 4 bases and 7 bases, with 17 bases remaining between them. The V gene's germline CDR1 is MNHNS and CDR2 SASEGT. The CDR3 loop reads CASSAERTAPNSPLHF. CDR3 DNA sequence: TGTGCCAGCAGTGCAGAGAGGACCGCGCCGAATTCACCCCTCCACTTT.

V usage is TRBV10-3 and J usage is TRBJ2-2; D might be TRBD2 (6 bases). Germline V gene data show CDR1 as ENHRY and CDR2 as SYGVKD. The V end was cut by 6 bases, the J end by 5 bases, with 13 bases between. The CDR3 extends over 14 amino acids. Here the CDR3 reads CAISDHGLTGELFF. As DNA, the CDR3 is TGTGCCATCAGCGATCATGGACTAACCGGGGAGCTGTTTTTT.

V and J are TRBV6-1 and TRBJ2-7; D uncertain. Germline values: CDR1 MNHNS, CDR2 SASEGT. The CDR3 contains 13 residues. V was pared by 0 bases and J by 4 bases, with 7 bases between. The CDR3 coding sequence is TGTGCCAGCAGTGAAGCGGCCCGGTACGAGCAGTACTTC. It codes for CASSEAARYEQYF.

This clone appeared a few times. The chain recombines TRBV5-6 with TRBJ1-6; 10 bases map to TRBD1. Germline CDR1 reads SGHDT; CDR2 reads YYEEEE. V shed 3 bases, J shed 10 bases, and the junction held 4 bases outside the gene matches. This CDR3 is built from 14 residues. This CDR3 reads CASSYGTGVSPLHF. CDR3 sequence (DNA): TGTGCCAGCAGCTATGGGACAGGGGTCTCACCCCTCCACTTT. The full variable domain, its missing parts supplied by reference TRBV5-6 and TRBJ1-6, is DAGVTQSPTHLIKTRGQQVTLRCSPKSGHDTVSWYQQALGQGPQFIFQYYEEEERQRGNFPDRFSGHQFPNYSSELNVNALLLGDSALYLCASSYGTGVSPLHFGNGTRLTVT.

CDR3 loop: CASSLSYYEQYF. CDR3 nucleotide sequence: TGTGCCAGCAGCTTATCATACTACGAGCAGTACTTC. The chain links TRBV7-2 to TRBJ2-7; D uncertain. There are 12 residues in the CDR3. Germline values: CDR1 SGHTA, CDR2 FQGNSA. The V and J ends lost 2 bases and 3 bases respectively, with 5 bases between them.

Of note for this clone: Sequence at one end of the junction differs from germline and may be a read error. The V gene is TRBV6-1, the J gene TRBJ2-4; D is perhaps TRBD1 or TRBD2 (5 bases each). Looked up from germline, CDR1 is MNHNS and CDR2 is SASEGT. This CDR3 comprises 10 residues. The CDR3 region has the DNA TGTGCCAGCAGTGAGACCGGGACCAACTTC. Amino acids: CASSETGTNF.

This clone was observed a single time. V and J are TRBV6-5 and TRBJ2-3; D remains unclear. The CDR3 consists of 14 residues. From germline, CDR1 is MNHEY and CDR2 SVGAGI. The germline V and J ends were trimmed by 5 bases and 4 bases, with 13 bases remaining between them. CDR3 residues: CASSVPPKADTQYF. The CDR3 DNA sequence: TGTGCCAGCAGTGTTCCGCCCAAAGCAGATACGCAGTATTTT.

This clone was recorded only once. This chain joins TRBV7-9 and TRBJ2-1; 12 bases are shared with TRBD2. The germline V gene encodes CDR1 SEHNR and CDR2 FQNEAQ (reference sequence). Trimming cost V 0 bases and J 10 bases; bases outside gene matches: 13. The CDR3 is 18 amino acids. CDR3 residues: CASSLASAGLAGSREQFF. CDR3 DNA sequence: TGTGCCAGCAGCTTAGCGTCAGCCGGACTAGCGGGGTCACGGGAGCAGTTCTTC.

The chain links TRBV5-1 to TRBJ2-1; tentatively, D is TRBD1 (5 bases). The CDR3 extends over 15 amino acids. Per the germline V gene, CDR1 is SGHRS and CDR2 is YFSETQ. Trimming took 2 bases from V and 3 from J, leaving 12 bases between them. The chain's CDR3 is CASSLSAQGYNEQFF. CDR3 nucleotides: TGCGCCAGCAGCTTAAGCGCCCAGGGCTACAATGAGCAGTTCTTC.

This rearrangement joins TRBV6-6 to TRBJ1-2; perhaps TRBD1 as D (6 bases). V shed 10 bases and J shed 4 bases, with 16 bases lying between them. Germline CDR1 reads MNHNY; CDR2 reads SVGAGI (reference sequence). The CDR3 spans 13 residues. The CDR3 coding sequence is TGTGCCACGCAGCTTAGGGGGGCCTATGGCTACACCTTC. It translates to CATQLRGAYGYTF.

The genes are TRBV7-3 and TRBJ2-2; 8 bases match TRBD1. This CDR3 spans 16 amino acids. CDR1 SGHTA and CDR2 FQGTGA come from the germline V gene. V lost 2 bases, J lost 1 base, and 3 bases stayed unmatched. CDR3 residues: CASSLRQGMNTGELFF. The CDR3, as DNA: TGTGCCAGCAGCTTACGACAGGGGATGAACACCGGGGAGCTGTTTTTT. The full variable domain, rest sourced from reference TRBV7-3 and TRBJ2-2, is GAGVSQTPSNKVTEKGKYVELRCDPISGHTALYWYRQSLGQGPEFLIYFQGTGAADDSGLPNDRFFAVRPEGSVSTLKIQRTERGDSAVYLCASSLRQGMNTGELFFGEGSRLTVL.

Here the CDR3 DNA reads TGTGCCAGCAGCTTTTCCGGGACTTCTACCTACGAGCAGTACTTC. This sequence encodes CASSFSGTSTYEQYF. The chain employs TRBV5-4 and TRBJ2-7; TRBD2 is a possible D gene (6 bases). V lost 2 bases and J 2 bases, leaving 14 bases between the germline ends. Germline V lookup: CDR1 SGHNT, CDR2 YYREEE (reference sequence). CDR3 length: 15 amino acids.

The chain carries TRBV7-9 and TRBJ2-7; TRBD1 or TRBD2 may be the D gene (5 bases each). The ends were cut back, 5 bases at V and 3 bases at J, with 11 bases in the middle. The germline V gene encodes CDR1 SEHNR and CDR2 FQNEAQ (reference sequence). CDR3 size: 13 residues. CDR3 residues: CASSRDLFYEQYF. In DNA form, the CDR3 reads TGTGCCAGCAGCCGGGACCTATTCTACGAGCAGTACTTC.

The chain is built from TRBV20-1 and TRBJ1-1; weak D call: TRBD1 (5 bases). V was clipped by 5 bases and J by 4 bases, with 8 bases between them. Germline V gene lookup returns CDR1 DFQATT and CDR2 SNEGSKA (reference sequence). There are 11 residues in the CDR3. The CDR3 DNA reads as TGCAGTGCTGACAGAGGCACTGAAGCTTTCTTT. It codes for CSADRGTEAFF.